This T cell receptor (beta chain) was obtained from a study of Ad26.COV2.S vaccination and SARS-CoV-2 variants. Whole-study results and caveats: From the TCR breadth and depth analyses, total T cell responses may have been underestimated.

This clone was counted a few times. Its antigen remains unknown. Generated by immunoSEQ multiplex PCR, the TCRdb table keeps only in-frame clones and is missing some. The sample lists hundreds of thousands of clones; around nine tenths were seen once. Germline CDR1 is MGHRA and CDR2 is YSYEKL. The CDR3 is made up of 17 amino acids. V gave up 1 base and J gave up 4 bases; unmatched junction bases: 10. This sample's treatment: over 15 received Ad26.COV2.S at low or high dose, single or two shots; roughly 5 received placebo; per-sample allocation not given. Repertoires come from day 63 after the first vaccine or placebo injection. Boston supplied an adult donor aged 18-55 years. Wuhan-strain spike was delivered by a replication-incompetent Ad26 vector.

The chain employs TRBV4-1 and TRBJ2-5, with 9 bases aligning to TRBD2. Sequenced here: peripheral blood, sampled in a trial of Ad26.COV2.S vaccine versus placebo. The clonotype was recovered from a person aged 18-60 years who received the Ad26.COV2.S COVID-19 vaccine or a placebo. The CDR3 protein is CASSQGARGGGVETQYF. The CDR3 nucleotides are TGCGCCAGCAGCCAAGGCGCGCGGGGCGGGGGGGTAGAGACCCAGTACTTC.